What follows describes a single T cell receptor (beta chain). Its antigen is unidentified. CDR3 length: 15 residues. Germline V gene data show CDR1 as LNHDA and CDR2 as SQIVND (reference sequence). The ends were cut back, 7 bases at V and 2 bases at J, with 16 bases in the middle. The PCR was carried out with 60 Vbeta primers and 13 Jbeta primers. The data were produced by immunoSEQ multiplex PCR, yet TCRdb's version contains in-frame clones alone and is incomplete. With some 180,000 clones in the sample, the ten largest clones hold about 6.5%. The record originates from a study of cytomegalovirus exposure and HLA in healthy donors. Study-wide points: According to an earlier analysis, most TCR beta V segments yielded productive rearrangements about 87% or about 30% of the time. A missense DCLRE1C variant was associated with V- and J-gene trimming of TCR beta chains in a later analysis, and an independent cohort replicated the association.

J is TRBJ2-3 and V is TRBV19; a possible D gene is TRBD1 (6 bases). The sequenced sample was PBMCs. This TCR was recovered from a man aged 25 to 40 in good health and CMV-seronegative. CDR3 nucleotides: TGTGCCAGTACCTCAGGACAGTTTTTCACAGATACGCAGTATTTT. Translated: CASTSGQFFTDTQYF.